Listed below are T cell receptor beta chains from one sample, sequenced in a study of blood T cell repertoires in COVID-19. Profiling relied on immunoSEQ multiplex PCR, and the TCRdb table lists in-frame clones only, not all of them. Here the sample spans 87,000 or so clones, over 75% being singletons. What was sequenced was peripheral blood. The receptors were gathered from a woman older than 75 with acute or convalescent COVID-19. Both conserved end residues are part of each CDR3. D genes are given only for firm matches. Part of the rows lack a size; the others show once, few, many or a class for expanded clones.

clone_size	v_call	j_call	d_call	cdr3_nt	cdr3_aa
-	TRBV19	TRBJ2-5	TRBD1	TGTGCCAGTAGCCAACAGGGGGCAGAGACCCAGTACTTC	CASSQQGAETQYF
-	TRBV24-1	TRBJ1-2	-	TGTGCCACCAGTGACCCCGCCGGGGATGGCTACACCTTC	CATSDPAGDGYTF
once	TRBV3-1/TRBV3-2	TRBJ2-2	-	TGTGCCAGCAGCCCGTGGGCCGAGAACACCGGGGAGCTGTTTTTT	CASSPWAENTGELFF
-	TRBV4-1	TRBJ2-1	TRBD2	TGCGCCAGCAGCCAAGATCGGGGGGTGGCGGACTACAATGAGCAGTTCTTC	CASSQDRGVADYNEQFF
-	TRBV7-8	TRBJ1-1	-	TGTGCCAGCAGCTCCCTCCGGGGCCGGGGGATCACTGAAGCTTTCTTT	CASSSLRGRGITEAFF
-	TRBV3-1/TRBV3-2	TRBJ1-1	-	TGTGCCAGCAGCCAAATGAGGGAAGCTTTCTTT	CASSQMREAFF
-	TRBV5-6	TRBJ2-2	TRBD2	TGTGCCAGCAGCTTGGCTCTAGCGGGAGCTCAGAACACCGGGGAGCTGTTTTTT	CASSLALAGAQNTGELFF
-	TRBV19	TRBJ1-4	-	TGTGCCAGCACCGACAGAGCAACTAATGAAAAACTGTTTTTT	CASTDRATNEKLFF
-	TRBV30	TRBJ1-2	-	TGTGCCTGGACTCAGGACAAAAACTATGGCTACACCTTC	CAWTQDKNYGYTF
-	TRBV6-6	TRBJ2-6	-	TGTGCCAGCAGCCCACTCCGATCTGGGGCCAACGTCCTGACTTTC	CASSPLRSGANVLTF
-	TRBV5-1	TRBJ2-2	-	TGCGCCAGCAGCTTGGTATCGGGGAGTGAGACCGGGGAGCTGTTTTTT	CASSLVSGSETGELFF
-	TRBV24-1	TRBJ2-3	TRBD2	TGTGCCACCAGTGATCGGACTAGCGGAGACACAGATACGCAGTATTTT	CATSDRTSGDTDTQYF
-	TRBV19	TRBJ1-1	-	TGTGCCAGTAGTATAAAACAGGGTGGGACGAACACTGAAGCTTTCTTT	CASSIKQGGTNTEAFF
once	TRBV21-1	TRBJ1-1	-	TGTGCCAGCAGCAAAAGAATCTGTACAAGCCGGGAGGACACTGAAGCTTTCTTT	CASSKRICTSREDTEAFF
-	TRBV28	TRBJ2-7	TRBD2	TGTGCCAGCAGTTGGGGGGGGAGCTCCTACGAGCAGTACTTC	CASSWGGSSYEQYF
-	TRBV29-1	TRBJ1-1	-	TGCAGCGTTGATGGGGCCACTGAAGCTTTCTTT	CSVDGATEAFF
-	TRBV10-1	TRBJ2-1	-	TGCGCCAGCAGCGGGACAAGAAACAATGAGCAGTTCTTC	CASSGTRNNEQFF
-	TRBV3-1/TRBV3-2	TRBJ1-1	TRBD1	TGTGCCAGCAGGCAAACAGGGGGCGCGAACACTGAAGCTTTCTTT	CASRQTGGANTEAFF
-	TRBV5-1	TRBJ1-2	-	TGCGCCAGCAGACCGACGGCACAGGGAGACTATGGCTACACCTTC	CASRPTAQGDYGYTF
once	TRBV5-1	TRBJ1-1	-	TGCGCCAGCAGCTTGGCCGGGGCCTGGGGCGGGATAACAAGTGAAGCTTTCTTT	CASSLAGAWGGITSEAFF
-	TRBV19	TRBJ1-5	TRBD1	TGTGCCAGTAGTATCCCCGGGACAGGACATCAGCCCCAGCATTTT	CASSIPGTGHQPQHF
few	TRBV18	TRBJ1-5	TRBD1	TGTGCCAGCTCCCCCACAGGGGCGGTTCAGCCCCAGCATTTT	CASSPTGAVQPQHF
-	TRBV14	TRBJ2-7	TRBD1	TGTGCCAGCAGCCCCCTAGGACAGGGGATGTGGGAGCAGTACTTC	CASSPLGQGMWEQYF
-	TRBV19	TRBJ2-4	-	TGTGCCAGTAGTACCTCCGGGACAACGATAGCCAAAAACATTCAGTACTTC	CASSTSGTTIAKNIQYF
-	TRBV5-1	TRBJ1-2	TRBD1	TGCGCCAGCAGCTTCTGGACAGGGGGAAATGGCTACACCTTC	CASSFWTGGNGYTF
once	TRBV10-3	TRBJ2-7	-	TGTGCCATCAGTGGTCTTTCAGGATCTCTAACCTACGAGCAGTACTTC	CAISGLSGSLTYEQYF
-	TRBV2	TRBJ2-6	-	TGTGCCAGCAAGCGGACTGCTGGGGCCAACGTCCTGACTTTC	CASKRTAGANVLTF
-	TRBV9	TRBJ2-5	TRBD2	TGTGCCAGCAGCGTAGCCCTAATAGGGACTAGCAGGGAGACCCAGTACTTC	CASSVALIGTSRETQYF
-	TRBV6-6	TRBJ2-2	-	TGTGCCAGCAGTTATACCCAGGGTAGTACCGGGGAGCTGTTTTTT	CASSYTQGSTGELFF
once	TRBV20-1	TRBJ2-7	TRBD2	TGCAGTGCTAGTATGCTGGCTAGGCCGGGAGGAAGGTACGAGCAGTACTTC	CSASMLARPGGRYEQYF
once	TRBV7-2	TRBJ1-1	-	TGTGCCAGCAGCCGTCTTAAGGGAGGTGAAGCTTTCTTT	CASSRLKGGEAFF
-	TRBV5-1	TRBJ1-4	TRBD1	TGCGCCAGCAGCTTGACAGGGGAGGCAACTAATGAAAAACTGTTTTTT	CASSLTGEATNEKLFF
-	TRBV4-2	TRBJ1-5	TRBD1	TGTGCCAGCAGCCGATTGGACAGGGGAGACAATCAGCCCCAGCATTTT	CASSRLDRGDNQPQHF
-	TRBV29-1	TRBJ2-1	-	TGCAGCGTTGAGGGACTGGACCTCGGGGATGAGCAGTTCTTC	CSVEGLDLGDEQFF
-	TRBV6-2/TRBV6-3	TRBJ1-3	TRBD1	TGTGCCAGCAGTACCCGGACAGGCCCTCTGAACACCATATATTTT	CASSTRTGPLNTIYF
-	TRBV19	TRBJ1-5	-	TGTGCCAGTAGAAGCGGGGGGCAGCCCCAGCATTTT	CASRSGGQPQHF
-	TRBV14	TRBJ1-2	-	TGTGCCAGCAGCCAAGATCGGGGGGGAACCTATGGCTACACCTTC	CASSQDRGGTYGYTF
once	TRBV6-2/TRBV6-3	TRBJ1-1	TRBD1	TGTGCCAGCAGTTACCTACAGGGGGTAGGGAACACTGAAGCTTTCTTT	CASSYLQGVGNTEAFF
-	TRBV30	TRBJ2-2	TRBD2	TGTGCCTGGGGGGGTAGCGGGGGACTCGGCACCGGGGAGCTGTTTTTT	CAWGGSGGLGTGELFF
-	TRBV6-6	TRBJ1-2	TRBD1	TGTGCCAGCAGTCTTACATTAGCGGGACAGGGGTTCTATGGCTACACCTTC	CASSLTLAGQGFYGYTF
-	TRBV6-1	TRBJ1-2	-	TGTGCCAGCAGTTGGGGAGCTTGGGGCTACACCTTC	CASSWGAWGYTF
-	TRBV7-9	TRBJ1-5	-	TGTGCCAGCAGCACGGGGGGGGGCCATCAGCCCCAGCATTTT	CASSTGGGHQPQHF
-	TRBV19	TRBJ1-5	TRBD1	TGTGCCAGTAGTACTATGGGACAGACAAATCAGCCCCAGCATTTT	CASSTMGQTNQPQHF
-	TRBV7-8	TRBJ2-3	TRBD2	TGTGCCAGCAGCTTAGCTAGCGGGGGGACAGATACGCAGTATTTT	CASSLASGGTDTQYF
-	TRBV12-3/TRBV12-4	TRBJ1-1	-	TGTGCCAGCAGTTTGGTCGACTCTGAGGAAGCTTTCTTT	CASSLVDSEEAFF
-	TRBV5-1	TRBJ2-2	TRBD2	TGCGCCAGCGGCTTGACCCGACTAGCGGGGAACACCGGGGAGCTGTTTTTT	CASGLTRLAGNTGELFF
-	TRBV19	TRBJ2-7	-	TGTGCCAGTAGTATAGGGGTCGGGAACGAGCAGTACTTC	CASSIGVGNEQYF
-	TRBV18	TRBJ1-1	-	TGTGCCAGCTCACCGGTTAGGGCGGGAAACACTGAAGCTTTCTTT	CASSPVRAGNTEAFF
few	TRBV3-1/TRBV3-2	TRBJ2-3	-	TGTGCCAGCAGCCAAGGAGAGGGGGAGCAGTATTTT	CASSQGEGEQYF
-	TRBV19	TRBJ2-7	TRBD1	TGTGCCAGTGGGTCGGACAGGGGGCCCAACGAGCAGTACTTC	CASGSDRGPNEQYF